This TCR beta chain was found in a study of blood T cell repertoires in COVID-19. At the level of the study: Italy, Spain and the United States were the sources of the convalescent and acute COVID-19 samples.

Cohort placement rested on clinical history that participants reported themselves. Per the study methods: How many nucleated cells were present was estimated from reference gene primer amplification. The protocol was immunoSEQ multiplex PCR, while the TCRdb copy is restricted to in-frame clones and leaves out a portion. Clone size and V and J calls were adopted from that table, with D and trimming inferred from the DNA. Of 82,000 or so clones in the sample, about 89% were seen once. Per the germline V gene, CDR1 is SEHNR and CDR2 is FQNEAQ (reference sequence). The CDR3 is 16 residues long. J gave up 1 base and V 5 bases, and 7 bases lay outside the gene matches.

The clonotype comes from a woman in her forties or fifties with acute COVID-19. This rearrangement joins TRBV7-9 to TRBJ1-3; TRBD1 matches at 8 bases. The specimen was PBMCs or T cells enriched from blood (not recorded which). The CDR3: CASSVGQGLSGNTIYF. In DNA form, the CDR3 reads TGTGCCAGCAGCGTCGGACAGGGACTTTCTGGAAACACCATATATTTT. The full variable domain, with the rest looked up from reference TRBV7-9 and TRBJ1-3, is DTGVSQNPRHKITKRGQNVTFRCDPISEHNRLYWYRQTLGQGPEFLTYFQNEAQLEKSRLLSDRFSAERPKGSFSTLEIQRTEQGDSAMYLCASSVGQGLSGNTIYFGEGSWLTVV.